This is a list of T cell receptor beta chains from one sample in a study of blood T cells in healthy people across ages. TCRdb independently ran MiXCR on the 5' RACE reads; one entry per CDR3 protein. This table holds some 1.4 million distinct CDR3 sequences, 42% found once. The specimen was blood. These receptors all come from a woman younger than 35 in good health. CDR3s include the opening cysteine and the closing phenylalanine or tryptophan.

CDR3	V	J
CAWRQSNYGYTF	TRBV30	TRBJ1-2
CTSSYSILGAYEQYF	TRBV6-5	.
CASSTSGQAKNIQYF	TRBV6-5	TRBJ2-4
CATSRGGGNNEQFF	TRBV15	TRBJ2-1
CASSSIFEQFF	TRBV7-2	TRBJ2-1
CASSFSGRLDEQFF	TRBV7-2	TRBJ2-1
CAARRDQLAYEQYF	TRBV10-3	TRBJ2-7
CASSLGTKGQTTEAFF	TRBV5-4	TRBJ1-1
CSALRQGGYNEQFF	TRBV20-1	TRBJ2-1
CASTVHRGVGGTEAFF	TRBV5-1	TRBJ1-1
CAWERGTSYEQYF	TRBV30	.
CSVVRGTTKVNQPQHF	TRBV29-1	TRBJ1-5
CASSVDGGSVSQYF	TRBV9	TRBJ2-5
CASSHRDGSYNEQYF	TRBV27	.
CASSPLDSGGGNEQFF	TRBV12-3/TRBV12-4	TRBJ2-1
CASSYSMASGSSAKNIQYF	TRBV6-5	TRBJ2-4
CASSPLAGVNLYEQYF	TRBV27	TRBJ2-7
CASSLGPINYGYTF	TRBV7-2	TRBJ1-2
CASSPTLPANTEAFF	TRBV5-1	TRBJ1-1
CSVEEGGAVYNEQFF	TRBV29-1	TRBJ2-1
CVSSSAGAYNEQFF	TRBV5-1	TRBJ2-1
CASSFWTGVADTQYF	TRBV12-3/TRBV12-4	TRBJ2-3
CASSFVAGGFLAKNIQYF	TRBV7-9	.
CASSIAGLAGYTF	TRBV27	TRBJ1-2
CSVEDWGLAAYNEQYF	TRBV29-1	.
CASSLPHTGGAYGYTF	TRBV28	TRBJ1-2
CASSQDLDPQFF	TRBV3-1	TRBJ2-1
CASSLVSSNEQYF	TRBV12-3/TRBV12-4	TRBJ2-5
CASSFASARLDTQYF	TRBV5-1	TRBJ2-3
CASHYDRGTDTQYF	TRBV2	TRBJ2-3
CASSGTRAGWTYNEQYF	TRBV14	.
CASSWTGGNTEAFF	TRBV5-1	TRBJ1-1
CASSVKQGAYEQYF	TRBV9	TRBJ2-7
CASSGGVAEKETQYF	TRBV7-9	TRBJ2-5
CSLPEGGEQFF	TRBV29-1	TRBJ2-1
CASSPRSLNEQFF	TRBV5-4	TRBJ2-1
CASSEAYGQGGRTQYF	TRBV2	TRBJ2-3
CSVVWGVNSYEQYF	TRBV29-1	TRBJ2-7
CASSPPVGTQETQYF	TRBV18	TRBJ2-5
CATSLEWGSYNEQFF	TRBV15	TRBJ2-1
CSVEVGRDTQYF	TRBV29-1	TRBJ2-3
CASSLVGQLMNTEAFF	TRBV11-2	TRBJ1-1
CSVGFDRSTDTQYF	TRBV29-1	TRBJ2-3
CASSSRQGKLFF	TRBV12-3/TRBV12-4	TRBJ1-4
CASSQDMAAYEQYF	TRBV3-1	TRBJ2-7
CASSFSGTGSTEAFF	TRBV5-1	TRBJ1-1
CASNSRAGVLGGGYNEQFF	TRBV5-1	TRBJ2-1
CASTPSSGDTVNTGELFF	TRBV3-1	TRBJ2-2
CASYIGAGYYGYTF	TRBV6-1	TRBJ1-2